Listed below are T cell receptor beta chains from one sample, sequenced in a study of T cell changes during pregnancy in multiple sclerosis. Sequencing was performed with immunoSEQ multiplex PCR; in TCRdb, only in-frame clones are kept and a portion is missing. This table has more than 90,000 clones, 80% to 95% appearing once. This specimen was peripheral blood, taken in the second trimester of pregnancy. These receptors were obtained from a female donor with multiple sclerosis, enrolled in a pregnancy study. The CDR3 runs from the conserved cysteine through the conserved F or W. The D gene is left open where the match is weak. Size tells how often a clone was seen (once, few, many) or the class of an expanded clone, and some rows leave it out.

d_gene	v_gene	j_gene	abundance	CDR3nt	CDR3aa
TRBD2	TRBV19	TRBJ2-3	NA	TGTGCCAGTAGTAAACGACTAGCGGGAGGGCCAGATACGCAGTATTTT	CASSKRLAGGPDTQYF
NA	TRBV5-6	TRBJ1-3	once	TGTGCCAGCAGCGACTTGAGGGGGTCTGGAAACACCATATATTTT	CASSDLRGSGNTIYF
NA	TRBV7-9	TRBJ2-3	NA	TGTGCCAGCAGCTCCGGACTTCCAGATACGCAGTATTTT	CASSSGLPDTQYF
TRBD2	TRBV14	TRBJ2-2	NA	TGTGCCAGCAGCCAAGATCCGCCGGGACTAGCGGGAGCCCTGAACACCGGGGAGCTGTTTTTT	CASSQDPPGLAGALNTGELFF
TRBD2	TRBV7-3	TRBJ2-7	once	TGTGCCAGCAGCCGCCCCGGGACTAGCGGGAGGACCAACTACGAGCAGTACTTC	CASSRPGTSGRTNYEQYF
TRBD2	TRBV20-1	TRBJ2-5	NA	TGCAGTGCTCGGACTAGCGAGACCCAGTACTTC	CSARTSETQYF
NA	TRBV14	TRBJ2-1	NA	TGTGCCAGCAGCCCAAGGTCTAGTTACAATGAGCAGTTCTTC	CASSPRSSYNEQFF
NA	TRBV5-1	TRBJ1-1	once	TGCGCCAGCAGCTTTACAGGGCCGAACACTGAAGCTTTCTTT	CASSFTGPNTEAFF
NA	TRBV28	TRBJ2-7	NA	TGTGCCAGCAGTTTAGGGTTGGGCCAGGGGATCTACGAGCAGTACTTC	CASSLGLGQGIYEQYF
TRBD1	TRBV5-8	TRBJ2-7	NA	TGTGCCAGCAGCTCGACAGGGGTCCCTTCTAGTTCCTACGAGCAGTACTTC	CASSSTGVPSSSYEQYF
TRBD1	TRBV5-1	TRBJ2-1	once	TGCGCCAGCAGCTTAAGGGACAGGGGCTCCTACAATGAGCAGTTCTTC	CASSLRDRGSYNEQFF
TRBD1	TRBV6-1	TRBJ2-1	NA	TGTGCCAGCAGTAACGGACAGGGCTCCTACAATGAGCAGTTCTTC	CASSNGQGSYNEQFF
TRBD2	TRBV2	TRBJ2-5	NA	TGTGCCAGCAGGGCAGGACTAGCGGGAACAGTTGGTCGAGAGACCCAGTACTTC	CASRAGLAGTVGRETQYF
TRBD1	TRBV4-2	TRBJ1-2	NA	TGTGCCAGCAGCCAATTCGGGACAGGGGGAAATGGCTACACCTTC	CASSQFGTGGNGYTF
TRBD1	TRBV14	TRBJ2-2	NA	TGTGCCAGCAGCCAAGATCTGGGGACAGGGGCCACCGGGGAGCTGTTTTTT	CASSQDLGTGATGELFF
TRBD2	TRBV5-4	TRBJ2-7	NA	TGTGCCAGCAGCTTGGCCACGGGGGGTAGTAACGAGCAGTACTTC	CASSLATGGSNEQYF
NA	TRBV6-5	TRBJ1-2	NA	TGTGCCAGCAGTAGGGGGACAACCGCTAACTATGGCTACACCTTC	CASSRGTTANYGYTF
NA	TRBV28	TRBJ2-7	NA	TGTGCCAGCAGTTTCCTAGCCCAGCAGATGGGGGAGCAGTACTTC	CASSFLAQQMGEQYF
NA	TRBV6-5	TRBJ2-5	NA	TGTGCCAGCAGTTACTCGTTTCGGCGGGATCAAGAGACCCAGTACTTC	CASSYSFRRDQETQYF
NA	TRBV29-1	TRBJ2-1	NA	TGCAGCGTTGAGCCGGGAAATGAGCAGTTCTTC	CSVEPGNEQFF
TRBD2	TRBV6-5	TRBJ2-3	NA	TGTGCCAGCAGTTACTCAGCGGGAGGGACAGATACGCAGTATTTT	CASSYSAGGTDTQYF
NA	TRBV18	TRBJ1-1	NA	TGTGCCAGCTCACTCAAGGAGGGAATGGATGAAGCTTTCTTT	CASSLKEGMDEAFF
NA	TRBV7-2	TRBJ2-7	NA	TGTGCCAGCAGCTTATCGACGGGTGGCTCCTACGAGCAGTACTTC	CASSLSTGGSYEQYF
TRBD1	TRBV5-1	TRBJ1-4	NA	TGCGCCAGCAGCTTGGGGCCCGGACAGGGTAATGAAAAACTGTTTTTT	CASSLGPGQGNEKLFF
TRBD1	TRBV10-3	TRBJ1-1	NA	TGTGCCATCACCAGGACAGGCCACACTGAAGCTTTCTTT	CAITRTGHTEAFF
NA	TRBV9	TRBJ1-4	NA	TGTGCCAGCAGCCCGGATTACCTAAGGGAGGAAAAACTGTTTTTT	CASSPDYLREEKLFF
NA	TRBV2	TRBJ2-3	NA	TGTGCCAGCAGTGATAGCGACAGCACAGATACGCAGTATTTT	CASSDSDSTDTQYF
NA	TRBV6-6	TRBJ2-3	NA	TGTGCCAGCAGTTACACGCGGGACACAGATACGCAGTATTTT	CASSYTRDTDTQYF
NA	TRBV6-6	TRBJ2-7	NA	TGTGCCAGCAGTTCCTCCACTGGCTCCTACGAGCAGTACTTC	CASSSSTGSYEQYF
NA	TRBV19	TRBJ1-5	once	TGTGCCAGTAGTATAATCCGGCAGGGATTTAATCAGCCCCAGCATTTT	CASSIIRQGFNQPQHF
TRBD2	TRBV5-4	TRBJ2-1	NA	TGTGCCAGCAGCATTGGACTAGCCGGTAGCTCCTACAATGAGCAGTTCTTC	CASSIGLAGSSYNEQFF
TRBD2	TRBV19	TRBJ2-1	NA	TGTGCCAGTAGTTCCCCACTAGCGCCGGAGGATGAGCAGTTCTTC	CASSSPLAPEDEQFF
TRBD1	TRBV15	TRBJ2-1	NA	TGTGCCACCAGCAGAGATAGGCGACAGGGGGGGTTCTTC	CATSRDRRQGGFF
NA	TRBV7-6	TRBJ1-3	NA	TGTGCCAGCAGCTTGGCGACTGCCGGGTATGGAAACACCATATATTTT	CASSLATAGYGNTIYF
TRBD2	TRBV27	TRBJ2-3	NA	TGTGCCAGCAGTGATAGACTAGCGGCTCGGTATTTT	CASSDRLAARYF
TRBD1	TRBV4-1	TRBJ2-7	NA	TGCGCCAGCAGCCAGTCGGGACAGGGGGTATACGAGCAGTACTTC	CASSQSGQGVYEQYF
TRBD1	TRBV28	TRBJ2-1	NA	TGTGCCAGCAGTACCGGACAGGAATACAATGAGCAGTTCTTC	CASSTGQEYNEQFF
TRBD2	TRBV29-1	TRBJ2-1	NA	TGCAGCGGAGGACTAGGTAGCTACAATGAGCAGTTCTTC	CSGGLGSYNEQFF
NA	TRBV5-5	TRBJ1-2	NA	TGTGCCAGCAGCTTCCAGGCCAGCGGGCCCTATGGCTACACCTTC	CASSFQASGPYGYTF
NA	TRBV7-7	TRBJ2-2	NA	TGTGCTACCGCACATTCCCAGAACACCGGGGAGCTGTTTTTT	CATAHSQNTGELFF
NA	TRBV28	TRBJ2-3	NA	TGTGCCAGCAGTTTTTTAGAGAGCACAGATACGCAGTATTTT	CASSFLESTDTQYF
TRBD1	TRBV28	TRBJ1-5	NA	TGTGCCAGCAGTCTAGAGACAGGGGGTATTGGCGGCAATCAGCCCCAGCATTTT	CASSLETGGIGGNQPQHF
TRBD1	TRBV30	TRBJ1-2	few	TGTGCCTGGAGTGACAGGGGGTTCTCTGGCTACACCTTC	CAWSDRGFSGYTF
NA	TRBV19	TRBJ1-2	NA	TGTGCCAGTAGTATAGACCAACAGGGTAACTATGGCTACACCTTC	CASSIDQQGNYGYTF
TRBD1	TRBV5-1	TRBJ1-1	NA	TGCGCCAGCAGCTTGGAGGGACAGGGGTACGGTGAAGCTTTCTTT	CASSLEGQGYGEAFF
NA	TRBV27	TRBJ1-1	NA	TGTGCCAGCAGTCTTTCAGGGGTGATGAACACTGAAGCTTTCTTT	CASSLSGVMNTEAFF
NA	TRBV6-1	TRBJ2-1	NA	TGTGCCAGCAGTGCCAGGCCTGAGGGATCCTACAATGAGCAGTTCTTC	CASSARPEGSYNEQFF
NA	TRBV7-8	TRBJ1-5	NA	TGTGCCAGCAGTCCTAATAGCAATCAGCCCCAGCATTTT	CASSPNSNQPQHF
NA	TRBV6-1	TRBJ1-3	NA	TGTGCCAGCAGTGTGTTACAGTTAGTTCGTGGAAACACCATATATTTT	CASSVLQLVRGNTIYF
NA	TRBV5-1	TRBJ2-5	NA	TGCGCCAGCAGCTTGGAACAGACAGGTCAGGGGACCCAGTACTTC	CASSLEQTGQGTQYF
NA	TRBV9	TRBJ1-2	NA	TGTGCCAGCAGCGCCCGACGTGGGGGCGAATATGGCTACACCTTC	CASSARRGGEYGYTF
NA	TRBV2	TRBJ2-2	NA	TGTGCCAGCAAGTGGGGGCCCGACACCGGGGAGCTGTTTTTT	CASKWGPDTGELFF
TRBD1	TRBV7-8	TRBJ2-7	once	TGTGCCAGCAGCCAAGAACAGGGGGTCTTTTACGAGCAGTACTTC	CASSQEQGVFYEQYF
TRBD2	TRBV9	TRBJ2-7	NA	TGTGCCAGCAGCGTAGATCATGGACTAGCGGCCTACGAGCAGTACTTC	CASSVDHGLAAYEQYF
TRBD2	TRBV11-3	TRBJ2-1	NA	TGTGCCAGCAGCTTAGGCGCGATAGCGGGAGGCAACAATGAGCAGTTCTTC	CASSLGAIAGGNNEQFF
NA	TRBV28	TRBJ1-2	NA	TGTGCCAGCAGTCCCTTCCGGGGCTATGGCTACACCTTC	CASSPFRGYGYTF
TRBD2	TRBV30	TRBJ2-5	NA	TGTGCCTGGCGAACGGGGCGGGAGAGGGAGACCCAGTACTTC	CAWRTGRERETQYF
NA	TRBV4-1	TRBJ2-7	NA	TGCGCCAGCAGCCAAGAAACAGGTTTTGCCTACGAGCAGTACTTC	CASSQETGFAYEQYF
NA	TRBV25-1	TRBJ2-6	NA	TGTGCCAGCAGGGAGTCTGGGGCCAACGTCCTGACTTTC	CASRESGANVLTF